This TCR beta chain was sequenced in a study of shared clonotypes between healthy human individuals. Naive CD8 cells lacked CD45RO and underwent positive selection for CCR7, leaving out terminally differentiated effector memory CD45RA+ cells. Turning to this clone: Other DNA sequences in this sample translate to the same CDR3.

Method: immunoSEQ multiplex PCR; TCRdb's copy keeps in-frame clones and lacks some. The table lists some 580,000 clones, 95% to 98% of them singletons, with 0.25% to 0.35% in the top ten. The V end was cut by 5 bases, the J end by 2 bases, with 7 bases between. CDR3 size: 12 residues. Germline-derived CDR1 and CDR2 are SEHNR and FQNEAQ (reference sequence). Sequenced: naive CD8+ T cells sorted from blood. The chain carries TRBV7-9 and TRBJ2-7; D unresolved. This clonotype was obtained from a man younger than 45 in good health. The CDR3 protein is CASSLDAYEQYF. The CDR3 nucleotides are TGTGCCAGCAGCCTGGATGCCTACGAGCAGTACTTC. Full variable domain (missing parts from reference TRBV7-9 and TRBJ2-7): DTGVSQNPRHKITKRGQNVTFRCDPISEHNRLYWYRQTLGQGPEFLTYFQNEAQLEKSRLLSDRFSAERPKGSFSTLEIQRTEQGDSAMYLCASSLDAYEQYFGPGTRLTVT.